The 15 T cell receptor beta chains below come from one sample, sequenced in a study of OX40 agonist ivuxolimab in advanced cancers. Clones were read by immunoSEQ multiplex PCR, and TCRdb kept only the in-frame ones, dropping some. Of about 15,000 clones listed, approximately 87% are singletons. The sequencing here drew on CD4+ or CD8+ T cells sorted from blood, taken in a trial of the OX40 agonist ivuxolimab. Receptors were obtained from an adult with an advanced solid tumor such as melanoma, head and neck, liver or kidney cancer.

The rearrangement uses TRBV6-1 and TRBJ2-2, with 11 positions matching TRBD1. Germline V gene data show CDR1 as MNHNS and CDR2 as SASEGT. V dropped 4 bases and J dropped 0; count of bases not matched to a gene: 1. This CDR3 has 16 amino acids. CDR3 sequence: CASSGGQGANTGELFF. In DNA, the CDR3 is TGTGCCAGCAGTGGGGGACAGGGGGCGAACACCGGGGAGCTGTTTTTT.

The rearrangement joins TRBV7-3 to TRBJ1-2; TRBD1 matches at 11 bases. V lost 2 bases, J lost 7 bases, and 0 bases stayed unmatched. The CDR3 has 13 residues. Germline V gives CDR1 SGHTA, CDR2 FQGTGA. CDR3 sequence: CASSLGTGGGYTF. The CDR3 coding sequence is TGTGCCAGCAGCTTAGGGACAGGGGGTGGCTACACCTTC.

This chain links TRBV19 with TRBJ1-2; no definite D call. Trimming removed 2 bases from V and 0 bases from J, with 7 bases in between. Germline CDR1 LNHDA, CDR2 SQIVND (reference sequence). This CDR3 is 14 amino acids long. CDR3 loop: CASSISNANYGYTF. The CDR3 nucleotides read TGTGCCAGTAGTATATCCAACGCTAACTATGGCTACACCTTC.

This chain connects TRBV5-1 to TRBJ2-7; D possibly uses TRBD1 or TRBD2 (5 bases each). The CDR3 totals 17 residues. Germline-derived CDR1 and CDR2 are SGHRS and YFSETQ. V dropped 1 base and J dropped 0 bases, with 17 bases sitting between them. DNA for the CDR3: TGCGCCAGCAGCTTGCTTGCCACTGGGACCGGCTCCTACGAGCAGTACTTC. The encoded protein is CASSLLATGTGSYEQYF.

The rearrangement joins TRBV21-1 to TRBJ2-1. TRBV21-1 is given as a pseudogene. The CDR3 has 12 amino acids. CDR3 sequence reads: CASMPTAAEQFF. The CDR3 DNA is TGTGCCAGCATGCCCACGGCCGCTGAGCAGTTCTTC.

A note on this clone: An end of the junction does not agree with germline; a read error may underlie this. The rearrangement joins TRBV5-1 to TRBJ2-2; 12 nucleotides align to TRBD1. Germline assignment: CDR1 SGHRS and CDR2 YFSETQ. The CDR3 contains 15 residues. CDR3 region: CTSSLGTGGSGELFF. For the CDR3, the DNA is TGCACCAGCAGCTTGGGGACAGGGGGCTCCGGGGAGCTGTTTTTT.

The CDR3 is CASSQDGGAGKQYF. The CDR3 coding sequence is TGTGCCAGCAGCCAAGATGGGGGAGCGGGGAAGCAGTACTTC. V is TRBV4-2 and J is TRBJ2-7; 7 positions agree with TRBD2. V shed 0 bases, J shed 8 bases, and the junction held 7 bases outside the gene matches. From germline, CDR1 is LGHNA and CDR2 YNFKEQ. This CDR3 region has 14 residues.

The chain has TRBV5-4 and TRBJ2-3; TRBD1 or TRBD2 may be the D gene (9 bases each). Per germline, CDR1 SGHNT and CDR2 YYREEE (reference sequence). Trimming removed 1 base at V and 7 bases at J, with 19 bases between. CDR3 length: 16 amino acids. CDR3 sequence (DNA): TGTGCCAGCAGCTTGCTAGCGGGACAGGGCTCGAATACGCAGTATTTT. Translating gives CASSLLAGQGSNTQYF.

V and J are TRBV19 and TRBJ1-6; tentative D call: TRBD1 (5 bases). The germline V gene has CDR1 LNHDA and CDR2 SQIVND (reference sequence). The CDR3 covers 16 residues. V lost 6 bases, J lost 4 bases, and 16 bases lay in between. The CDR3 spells CASSLGRQGYNSPLHF. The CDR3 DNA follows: TGTGCCAGTAGCCTCGGGAGGCAGGGTTATAATTCACCCCTCCACTTT.

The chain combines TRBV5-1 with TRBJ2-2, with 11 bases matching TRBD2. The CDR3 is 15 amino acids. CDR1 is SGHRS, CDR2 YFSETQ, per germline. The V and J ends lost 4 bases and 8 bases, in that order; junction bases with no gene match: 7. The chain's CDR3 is CASSPGTSGTGELFF. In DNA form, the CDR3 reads TGCGCCAGCAGCCCCGGGACTAGCGGAACAGGGGAGCTGTTTTTT.

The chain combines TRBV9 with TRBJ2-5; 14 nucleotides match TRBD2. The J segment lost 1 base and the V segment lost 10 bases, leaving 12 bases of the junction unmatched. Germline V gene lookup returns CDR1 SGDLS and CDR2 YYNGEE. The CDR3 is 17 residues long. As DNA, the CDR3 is TGTGCCGGCGGATTGGGACTAGCGGGGGCACGCCAAGAGACCCAGTACTTC. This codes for CAGGLGLAGARQETQYF.

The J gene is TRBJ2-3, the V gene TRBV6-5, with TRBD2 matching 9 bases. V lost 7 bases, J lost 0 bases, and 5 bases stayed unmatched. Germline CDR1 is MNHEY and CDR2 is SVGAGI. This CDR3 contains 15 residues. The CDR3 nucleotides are TGTGCCAGCACCCTTAGCGGGGGTAGCACAGATACGCAGTATTTT. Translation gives CASTLSGGSTDTQYF.

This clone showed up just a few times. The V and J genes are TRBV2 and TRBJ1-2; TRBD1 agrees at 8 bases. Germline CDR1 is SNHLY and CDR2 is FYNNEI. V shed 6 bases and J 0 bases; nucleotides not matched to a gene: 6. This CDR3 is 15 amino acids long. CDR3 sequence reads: CASSAGQGANYGYTF. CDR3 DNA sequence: TGTGCCAGCAGCGCTGGACAGGGCGCTAACTATGGCTACACCTTC.

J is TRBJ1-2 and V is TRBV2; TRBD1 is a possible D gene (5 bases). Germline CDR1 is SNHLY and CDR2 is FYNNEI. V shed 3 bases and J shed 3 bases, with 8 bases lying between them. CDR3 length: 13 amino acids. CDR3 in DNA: TGTGCCAGCAGTGAGGCGGGGGACTATGGCTACACCTTC. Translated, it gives CASSEAGDYGYTF.

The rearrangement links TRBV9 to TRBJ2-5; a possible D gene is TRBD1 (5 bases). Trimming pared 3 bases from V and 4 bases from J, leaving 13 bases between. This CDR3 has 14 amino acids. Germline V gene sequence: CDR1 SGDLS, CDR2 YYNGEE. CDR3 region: CASSAQGGGETQYF. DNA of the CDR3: TGTGCCAGCAGCGCCCAGGGTGGCGGAGAGACCCAGTACTTC.